The 21 T cell receptor beta chains below all came from one sample that was sequenced in a study of T-cell reconstitution after alpha-beta-depleted transplantation in children. Unique molecular identifiers featured in how the TCRbeta library was prepared. MiXCR, applied by TCRdb to the PCR reads, yields one record per CDR3 protein. This table holds 450,000 to 600,000 distinct CDR3 sequences, approximately 16% found once. This specimen was PBMCs from the stem cell graft donor, taken from the stem cell graft. The source of these receptors is a human donor who donated a stem cell graft to a child with acute lymphoblastic leukemia.

This clonotype was detected only a few times. This chain joins TRBV20-1 and TRBJ2-1; D might be TRBD1 (6 bases). The CDR3 has 12 amino acids. V lost 6 bases and J 2 bases, leaving 8 bases between the germline ends. The V gene's germline CDR1 is DFQATT and CDR2 SNEGSKA (reference sequence). CDR3 sequence (DNA): TGCAGTGCGAGGACAGCCTACAATGAGCAGTTCTTC. This codes for CSARTAYNEQFF.

This clonotype has more than one count but fewer than ten. CDR3 bases: TGTGCCAGCAGGGGGGGGAGGACCTCCTACAATGAGCAGTTCTTC. It translates to CASRGGRTSYNEQFF. The rearrangement joins TRBV2 to TRBJ2-1, with TRBD2 matching over 7 bases. V gave up 6 bases and J gave up 0 bases; unmatched junction bases: 5. The CDR3 sequence is 15 residues long. In germline, CDR1 is SNHLY, CDR2 FYNNEI.

This clonotype was seen a handful of times. This chain uses TRBV3-1 with TRBJ2-2; D is perhaps TRBD1 (5 bases). Per germline, CDR1 LGHDT and CDR2 YNNKEL (reference sequence). Trimming shortened V by 8 bases and J by 4 bases, and 14 bases separated the two germline ends. This CDR3 contains 14 residues. CDR3: CASAQGVSTGELFF. CDR3 DNA: TGTGCCAGCGCACAAGGGGTGAGCACCGGGGAGCTGTTTTTT.

This clonotype was found a few times. The V and J genes are TRBV12-3 or TRBV12-4 and TRBJ2-3; 7 bases fit TRBD1. The J segment lost 3 bases and the V segment lost 5 bases, leaving 5 bases of the junction unmatched. The CDR3 consists of 14 residues. The CDR3: CASSVGTDTDTQYF. The CDR3 DNA follows: TGTGCCAGCAGTGTCGGGACAGATACAGATACGCAGTATTTT.

V is TRBV20-1 and J is TRBJ2-2; D remains ambiguous. The CDR3 length is 12 residues. Trimming left V 8 bases short and J 4 bases short, with 11 bases between. Germline lookup yields CDR1 DFQATT and CDR2 SNEGSKA (reference sequence). The CDR3 DNA reads as TGCAGTCCAGTCGGAGTCACCGGGGAGCTGTTTTTT. This encodes CSPVGVTGELFF.

The chain has TRBV18 and TRBJ1-1; the match to TRBD1 covers 11 bases. This CDR3 has 17 residues. The V gene's germline CDR1 is KGHSH and CDR2 LQKENI. V lost 1 base, J lost 3 bases, and 7 bases stayed unmatched. DNA for the CDR3: TGTGCCAGCTCACCACTTCATGCGGGACAGGGGGACACTGAAGCTTTCTTT. This translates into CASSPLHAGQGDTEAFF.

This clonotype was counted between two and nine times. This could be a read error, since a much larger clone is one nucleotide away. The chain links TRBV5-1 to TRBJ2-3, with no clear D. The V end lost 2 bases, the J end lost 4 bases, and 5 bases lay between the germline ends. Germline values: CDR1 SGHRS, CDR2 YFSETQ. This CDR3 is built from 12 residues. The CDR3 nucleotides are TGCGCCAGCAGCTTCAGCGCAGATACGCAGTATTTT. Its translation is CASSFSADTQYF.

This clonotype has a handful of counts. Written as DNA, the CDR3 is TGTGCCAGCAGCTCGACAGGGGGTTTATCACCCCTCCACTTT. It is translated as CASSSTGGLSPLHF. The genes are TRBV7-8 and TRBJ1-6; 9 positions match TRBD1. V was clipped by 4 bases and J by 10 bases; unmatched bases: 5. This CDR3 has 14 amino acids. Germline V gene sequence: CDR1 SGHVS, CDR2 FQNEAQ.

The V and J genes are TRBV12-3 or TRBV12-4 and TRBJ2-1, with 9 nucleotides matching TRBD2. The V and J ends lost 4 bases and 3 bases, in that order; junction bases with no gene match: 4. This CDR3 region has 15 residues. The CDR3 is CASSYRLADYNEQFF. CDR3 bases: TGTGCCAGCAGTTACCGACTAGCGGACTACAATGAGCAGTTCTTC.

This clonotype was found a few times. V usage is TRBV11-2 and J usage is TRBJ2-7; tentative D call: TRBD1 (5 bases). Deletions cut 5 bases from V and 3 bases from J, with 26 bases between. From germline, CDR1 is SGHAT and CDR2 FQNNGV. This CDR3 is 18 amino acids long. In DNA, the CDR3 is TGTGCCAGCAGCCCATTTGTCCTGGACATGGGATCTGTCTACGAGCAGTACTTC. Translation gives CASSPFVLDMGSVYEQYF.

Only a few counts were recorded for this clonotype. This sequence joins TRBV5-1 and TRBJ2-1, with D unclear. CDR1 SGHRS and CDR2 YFSETQ come from the germline V gene. The CDR3 is made up of 17 amino acids. V was cut by 0 bases and J by 6 bases, with 19 bases left in between. The CDR3 loop reads CASSLEQLRNTANEQFF. DNA of the CDR3: TGCGCCAGCAGCTTGGAGCAGCTCCGGAATACGGCCAATGAGCAGTTCTTC.

V gene TRBV20-1 combines with J gene TRBJ1-2; 7 nucleotides align to TRBD1. CDR1 and CDR2 from the germline V gene are DFQATT and SNEGSKA (reference sequence). This CDR3 comprises 13 residues. J was trimmed by 1 base and V by 3 bases; bases with no gene match: 2. The CDR3 here is CSARGDSNYGYTF. The DNA for the CDR3 is TGCAGTGCTAGGGGGGACAGTAACTATGGCTACACCTTC.

The chain recombines TRBV3-1 with TRBJ1-2; TRBD1 is a possible D gene (6 bases). The germline V gene encodes CDR1 LGHDT and CDR2 YNNKEL (reference sequence). The CDR3 extends over 15 amino acids. V lost 0 bases and J 4 bases, leaving 12 bases between the germline ends. The CDR3 nucleotides read TGTGCCAGCAGCCAAGAGGAGGGGGGCTTCTATGGCTACACCTTC. Protein product: CASSQEEGGFYGYTF.

This CDR3 is CAISEQGRNEKLFF. The CDR3 DNA sequence: TGTGCCATCAGTGAACAGGGGCGTAATGAAAAACTGTTTTTT. The chain uses TRBV10-3 and TRBJ1-4; 7 nucleotides match TRBD1. CDR1 and CDR2 from the germline V gene are ENHRY and SYGVKD. Germline trimming cut 3 bases from V and 4 bases from J; bases unmatched to any gene: 2. This CDR3 is built from 14 residues.

This clonotype is a singleton in its sample. The genes are TRBV7-8 and TRBJ1-3; the D is unclear. V was cut by 0 bases and J by 4 bases, with 16 bases left in between. The CDR3 spans 17 residues. Germline V gives CDR1 SGHVS, CDR2 FQNEAQ. The CDR3 here is CASSLAHLGMDGNTIYF. The CDR3 DNA is TGTGCCAGCAGCTTAGCGCATCTCGGGATGGACGGAAACACCATATATTTT.

This clonotype was detected many times. V and J are TRBV6-1 and TRBJ1-2; D is ambiguous. CDR1 is MNHNS and CDR2 is SASEGT in the germline V gene. Trimming cost V 10 bases and J 4 bases, with 16 bases left between them. The CDR3 loop spans 13 amino acids. The CDR3 DNA follows: TGTGCCACCTTTCCCGGAGGGCTCTATGGCTACACCTTC. This gives the protein CATFPGGLYGYTF.

This clonotype was observed a handful of times. V usage is TRBV27 and J usage is TRBJ2-1; no clear D gene. The CDR3 extends over 16 amino acids. Germline CDR1 is MNHEY and CDR2 is SMNVEV (reference sequence). V lost 2 bases, J lost 0 bases, and 11 bases lay in between. The CDR3 loop is CASSLQLGRSYNEQFF. In DNA form, the CDR3 reads TGTGCCAGCAGTTTACAGCTCGGACGCTCCTACAATGAGCAGTTCTTC.

The chain is built from TRBV5-1 and TRBJ2-2; D remains unclear. This CDR3 is 11 amino acids long. Per the germline V gene, CDR1 is SGHRS and CDR2 is YFSETQ. V gave up 7 bases and J gave up 6 bases, with 7 bases separating them. CDR3 protein: CASEKSGELFF. Written as DNA, the CDR3 is TGCGCCAGCGAGAAGTCCGGGGAGCTGTTTTTT.

This clonotype was counted a few times. The chain employs TRBV12-3 or TRBV12-4 and TRBJ2-1; D not certain. The CDR3 runs to 13 residues. V shed 0 bases and J shed 5 bases, with 5 bases lying between them. The CDR3 nucleotides are TGTGCCAGCAGTTTAGCCCTGAACAATGAGCAGTTCTTC. Translation gives CASSLALNNEQFF.

The chain joins TRBV20-1 to TRBJ1-5; the D is unclear. The CDR3 totals 15 residues. The germline CDR1 and CDR2 sequences are DFQATT and SNEGSKA (reference sequence). Trimming stripped 0 bases from V and 1 base from J, with 10 bases between. The DNA of the CDR3 is TGCAGTGCTAGAGATCGTTGGCAGAGCAATCAGCCCCAGCATTTT. Its protein product is CSARDRWQSNQPQHF.

This clonotype was seen ten or more times. The rearrangement links TRBV5-1 to TRBJ2-1, with D possibly TRBD1 on 5 matching bases. Germline-derived CDR1 and CDR2 are SGHRS and YFSETQ. CDR3 size: 15 residues. The V end lost 4 bases, the J end lost 2 bases, and 13 bases lay between the germline ends. CDR3 in amino acids: CASSQYRGTYNEQFF. CDR3 coding DNA: TGCGCCAGCAGCCAGTATAGGGGAACCTACAATGAGCAGTTCTTC.